This T cell receptor beta chain was identified in a study of long-term antiretroviral therapy in people with HIV. J lost 4 bases, V lost 1 base, and 4 bases had no gene match. The CDR3 length is 14 residues. Per germline, CDR1 SGHTA and CDR2 FQGNSA. Cryopreserved PBMC samples of roughly 0.95-10 million cells were used for DNA extraction. An immunoSEQ assay, version v3.0, was performed at survey level. Per-sample sequencing targets were roughly 40,000-55,000 T-cell genomes. Profiled with immunoSEQ multiplex PCR; TCRdb holds only in-frame clones, not every one. This sample carries nearly 50,000 clones, roughly four fifths of them seen once, and the ten largest clones take around 3%.

Sequenced here: unsorted PBMCs, sampled 0.8 years after starting antiretroviral therapy. V usage is TRBV7-2 and J usage is TRBJ2-7; 7 nucleotides align to TRBD2. The source of this sequence is a young woman with HIV. CDR3 DNA: TGTGCCAGCAGCTTAGTAAGGGGAGGGTACGAGCAGTACTTC. It yields the protein CASSLVRGGYEQYF.